This TCR beta chain derives from a study of blood T cell repertoires in COVID-19. Study details: Samples came from the United States, Italy and Spain, spanning acute and convalescent COVID-19. T cells, B-cell-depleted T cells, or PBMCs provided the cDNA or gDNA that served as material.

Methods used by the authors: Reference gene primer amplification gave estimated nucleated cell counts. Profiled with immunoSEQ multiplex PCR; TCRdb holds only in-frame clones, not every one. Clone size and V and J calls were adopted from that table, with D and trimming inferred from the DNA. The sample holds about 200,000 clones, approximately 80% seen once. Sample: peripheral blood. This sequence was found in a human donor with acute or convalescent COVID-19. The donor label of this sample is uncertain.

The CDR3 region has the DNA TGTGCCAGCAGGTCGCCGACCAGGCGGAACACTGAAGCTTTCTTT. It is translated as CASRSPTRRNTEAFF. The chain couples TRBV28 to TRBJ1-1, with unresolved D. The CDR3 loop spans 15 amino acids. V lost 6 bases and J lost 1, with 15 bases in between. Germline CDR1 is MDHEN and CDR2 is SYDVKM.